This T cell receptor (beta chain) emerged from a study of T cell changes during pregnancy in multiple sclerosis. Only in-frame clones appear in the TCRdb table, and some are missing; sequencing was by immunoSEQ multiplex PCR. The repertoire holds roughly 47,000 clones, with approximately 92% as singletons. Unmatched junction bases numbered 4, after V lost 4 bases and J lost 4 bases. The CDR3 runs 14 residues. CDR1 is WNHNN and CDR2 is SYGVQD in the germline V gene (reference sequence). The V call is TRBV10-1, the J call TRBJ1-1; 9 bases align to TRBD1. The starting material was CD8+ T cells from peripheral blood mononuclear cells, obtained in the second trimester of pregnancy. This sequence originates from a female donor with multiple sclerosis, enrolled in a pregnancy study. CDR3 loop: CASSVTGGGTEAFF. The DNA for the CDR3 is TGCGCCAGCAGTGTTACAGGGGGCGGCACTGAAGCTTTCTTT.